Sequencing of this TCR beta chain was carried out in a study of blood T cell repertoires in COVID-19. About the research overall: Italy, Spain and the United States were the sources of the convalescent and acute COVID-19 samples. From T cells, B-cell-depleted T cells, or PBMCs came the material, which was cDNA or gDNA.

Per the original methods: Reference gene primer amplification yielded estimated nucleated cell counts. Sequenced by immunoSEQ multiplex PCR; TCRdb stores in-frame clones only, minus some. V and J calls and clone size are as listed in that table; D and trimming were resolved from the DNA. Among about 35,000 clones listed, approximately 82% were seen once. Trimming left V 2 bases short and J 4 bases short, with 13 bases between. From germline, CDR1 is SGHRS and CDR2 YFSETQ. The CDR3 loop spans 15 amino acids. The V and J genes are TRBV5-1 and TRBJ1-5; D perhaps matches TRBD1 (6 bases). The TCR sequence derives from a man at least 80 years old with active or convalescent COVID-19. The specimen was peripheral blood. In DNA, the CDR3 is TGCGCCAGCAGCTTAATGGACAGTTATAATCAGCCCCAGCATTTT. Translation: CASSLMDSYNQPQHF.